A single sample gave rise to the 9 T cell receptor beta chains below, sequenced in a study of OX40 agonist ivuxolimab in advanced cancers. Clones were read by immunoSEQ multiplex PCR, and TCRdb kept only the in-frame ones, dropping some. Among tens of thousands of clones listed, roughly 84% were seen once. Sequencing used CD4+ or CD8+ T cells sorted from blood, obtained in a trial of the OX40 agonist ivuxolimab. These TCRs come from an adult with an advanced solid tumor such as melanoma, head and neck, liver or kidney cancer.

The V gene is TRBV10-2, the J gene TRBJ1-6; D not resolved. This CDR3 region has 13 residues. The V and J ends lost 7 bases and 5 bases respectively, with 9 bases between them. In germline, CDR1 is WSHSY, CDR2 SAAADI. CDR3 DNA sequence: TGCGCCAGCACTCCATCCAATAATTCACCCCTCCACTTT. This codes for CASTPSNNSPLHF.

V is TRBV6-5 and J is TRBJ1-2, with TRBD1 matching 7 bases. J was trimmed by 2 bases and V by 4 bases; bases with no gene match: 10. The CDR3 extends over 16 amino acids. Germline V gene lookup returns CDR1 MNHEY and CDR2 SVGAGI. CDR3 bases: TGTGCCAGCAGTTTTCATCGGACAGGCGTCAACTATGGCTACACCTTC. Translating gives CASSFHRTGVNYGYTF.

V and J are TRBV9 and TRBJ1-6; D is unclear. The CDR3 sequence is 18 residues long. The V end lost 4 bases, the J end lost 0 bases, and 17 bases lay between the germline ends. Germline CDR1 is SGDLS and CDR2 is YYNGEE. The CDR3 protein is CASSTLGRGSSYNSPLHF. The CDR3 nucleotides read TGTGCCAGCAGCACCCTTGGACGCGGGAGCTCCTATAATTCACCCCTCCACTTT.

A note on this clone: Mismatch with germline at one junction end may stem from a read error. The rearrangement links TRBV7-7 to TRBJ2-3, with 9 nucleotides matching TRBD1. The CDR3 spans 14 residues. Germline V gives CDR1 SSHAT, CDR2 FNYEAQ (reference sequence). DNA for the CDR3: TGTGCTAGCAGCCCACTGGGGACAGGGAGGACGCAGTATTTT. Translated: CASSPLGTGRTQYF.

This chain links TRBV5-5 with TRBJ1-2, with D perhaps TRBD1 (5 bases). V lost 0 bases, J lost 6 bases, and 12 bases lay in between. The germline V gene encodes CDR1 SGHKS and CDR2 YYEKEE (reference sequence). This CDR3 has 14 residues. The CDR3 coding sequence is TGTGCCAGCAGCTTGGCCCTCGAGGGGCATGGCTACACCTTC. Protein product: CASSLALEGHGYTF.

This chain connects TRBV10-2 to TRBJ2-7; D uncertain. From germline, CDR1 is WSHSY and CDR2 SAAADI. V was clipped by 3 bases and J by 2 bases, with 8 bases between them. CDR3 length equals 13 residues. In nucleotides, the CDR3 is TGCGCCAGCAGTGAAGCAGGACCCTACGAGCAGTACTTC. It encodes CASSEAGPYEQYF.

This clone appeared a single time. J is TRBJ2-5 and V is TRBV30; D gene ambiguous. Germline CDR1 reads GTSNPN; CDR2 reads SVGIG (reference sequence). V was shortened by 5 bases and J by 2 bases, with 12 bases between the two germline ends. The length of the CDR3 is 13 residues. The CDR3 bases are TGTGCCTGGGGCCAAGGGATTCAAGAGACCCAGTACTTC. It translates to CAWGQGIQETQYF.

This clone is a singleton in its sample. This rearrangement joins TRBV5-1 to TRBJ2-5; unclear D gene. Per germline, CDR1 SGHRS and CDR2 YFSETQ. This CDR3 has 15 residues. Trimming cost V 2 bases and J 0 bases, with 11 bases left between them. CDR3 DNA: TGCGCCAGCAGCTTCGGCGCCATATACCAAGAGACCCAGTACTTC. Its translation: CASSFGAIYQETQYF.

This clone was seen once. This sequence joins TRBV6-5 and TRBJ1-5; TRBD1 agrees at 8 bases. Germline loops: CDR1 MNHEY, CDR2 SVGAGI. This CDR3 has 15 residues. V shed 6 bases, J shed 0 bases, and the junction held 4 bases outside the gene matches. In DNA form, the CDR3 reads TGTGCCAGCAGCCGGGGACAGGATAGCAATCAGCCCCAGCATTTT. As protein: CASSRGQDSNQPQHF.